This T cell receptor beta chain originates from a study of blood T cells in healthy people across ages. This clonotype has only a few counts. Sample-barcoded 5' priming and a J-beta primer mix drove a second PCR of about 7 to 11 cycles. TCRdb re-analysed the 5' RACE reads in MiXCR, keeping a single row per CDR3 protein. The table records about 1.5 million distinct CDR3 sequences, approximately 42% of them present only once. The CDR3 has 13 residues. V was clipped by 9 bases and J by 7 bases, with 13 bases between them. Germline loops: CDR1 ENHRY, CDR2 SYGVKD. The receptor comes from a young woman in good health. Sequencing was performed on blood. The V call is TRBV10-3, the J call TRBJ1-6; TRBD1 might be the D (5 bases). In nucleotides, the CDR3 is TGTGCCATATCCGGGACGGAGAATTCACCCCTCCACTTT. Protein sequence: CAISGTENSPLHF.